Each of the 3 T cell receptor beta chains below was sequenced from the same sample in a study of Ad26.COV2.S vaccination and SARS-CoV-2 variants. Treatment in this sample: roughly 20 received Ad26.COV2.S at low or high dose, single or two shots; several received placebo; per-sample allocation not given. On day 63 after the first injection, vaccine and placebo recipients gave samples. Data came from immunoSEQ multiplex PCR; TCRdb stores just in-frame clones and leaves some out. The sample comprises some 390,000 clones, approximately 90% of which are singletons, and around 1.8% rests with the top ten. The sample was peripheral blood, taken in a trial of Ad26.COV2.S vaccine versus placebo. The receptor source for this set is a person between 18 and 59 years old who received the Ad26.COV2.S COVID-19 vaccine or a placebo.

Written as DNA, the CDR3 is TGTGCCAGCAGTTCACTCGGTCACGCTTTCTTT. Translation: CASSSLGHAFF. This chain uses TRBV6-5 with TRBJ1-1; D remains unclear. The germline V and J ends were trimmed by 4 bases and 11 bases, with 11 bases remaining between them. The germline V gene encodes CDR1 MNHEY and CDR2 SVGAGI. The CDR3 spans 11 residues.

V gene TRBV5-1 combines with J gene TRBJ2-7, with 10 bases that match TRBD1. The V gene end was trimmed by 2 bases and the J gene end by 5 bases; junction bases not matched to a gene: 10. CDR3 length: 16 amino acids. Germline lookup yields CDR1 SGHRS and CDR2 YFSETQ. This CDR3 reads CASSFPPRDRGDEQYF. In DNA, the CDR3 is TGCGCCAGCAGCTTCCCTCCCCGGGACAGGGGAGACGAGCAGTACTTC.

The chain has TRBV6-2 or TRBV6-3 and TRBJ2-3; D call uncertain. The V gene's germline CDR1 is MNHEY and CDR2 SVGEGT. V was clipped by 4 bases and J by 4 bases, with 9 bases between them. CDR3 size: 13 residues. The CDR3 bases are TGTGCCAGCAGTTCCAGAGAAGCAGATACGCAGTATTTT. Encoded protein: CASSSREADTQYF.